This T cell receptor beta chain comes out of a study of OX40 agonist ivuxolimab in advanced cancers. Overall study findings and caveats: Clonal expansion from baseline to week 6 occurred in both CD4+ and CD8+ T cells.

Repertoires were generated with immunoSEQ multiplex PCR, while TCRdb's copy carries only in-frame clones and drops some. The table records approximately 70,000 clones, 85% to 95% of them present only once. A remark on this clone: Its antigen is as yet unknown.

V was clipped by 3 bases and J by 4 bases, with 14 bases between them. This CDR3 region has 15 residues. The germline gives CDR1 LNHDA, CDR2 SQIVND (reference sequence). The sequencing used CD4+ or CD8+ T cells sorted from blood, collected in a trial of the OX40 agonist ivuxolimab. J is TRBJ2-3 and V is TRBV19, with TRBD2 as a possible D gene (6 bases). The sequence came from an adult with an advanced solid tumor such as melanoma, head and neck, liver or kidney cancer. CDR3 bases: TGTGCCAGTAGTATCCTTCCGGGGGTTGCAGATACGCAGTATTTT. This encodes CASSILPGVADTQYF.